The 13 T cell receptor beta chains in this list originate from one sample, sequenced in a study of blood T cell repertoires in COVID-19. Produced via immunoSEQ multiplex PCR; TCRdb's table is partial and in-frame only. Here the sample spans roughly 95,000 clones, roughly four fifths being singletons. Source material: peripheral blood. The receptors come from a man in his fifties with active or convalescent COVID-19.

The chain has TRBV19 and TRBJ2-1; 7 nucleotides align to TRBD1. V trimming: 4 bases; J trimming: 5 bases; junction bases outside the gene matches: 8. Germline lookup yields CDR1 LNHDA and CDR2 SQIVND (reference sequence). This CDR3 region has 15 residues. The CDR3 sequence is CASSKIRDSNNEQFF. CDR3 sequence (DNA): TGTGCCAGTAGTAAAATCCGGGACAGCAACAATGAGCAGTTCTTC.

This clone was seen a few times. The chain uses TRBV24-1 and TRBJ1-5, with TRBD1 identical over 7 bases. Per the germline V gene, CDR1 is KGHDR and CDR2 is SFDVKD. Trimming cost V 4 bases and J 2 bases; bases outside gene matches: 4. The CDR3 is made up of 15 amino acids. CDR3 coding DNA: TGTGCCACCAGTGACCCTGGGACAGGCAATCAGCCCCAGCATTTT. This sequence encodes CATSDPGTGNQPQHF.

The count of this clone is one. For the CDR3, the DNA is TGTGCCAGCAGTACTAGCGGGGGAGGCACAGATACGCAGTATTTT. Its protein product is CASSTSGGGTDTQYF. The V gene is TRBV28, the J gene TRBJ2-3; the match to TRBD2 covers 11 bases. Unmatched junction bases numbered 2, after V lost 5 bases and J lost 1 base. CDR1 and CDR2 from the germline V gene are MDHEN and SYDVKM. The CDR3 contains 15 residues.

This clone was picked up one time. The gene calls are TRBV5-5 and TRBJ1-1; D remains unclear. This CDR3 has 12 residues. V shed 0 bases and J shed 7 bases, with 7 bases lying between them. Germline V gene sequence: CDR1 SGHKS, CDR2 YYEKEE (reference sequence). CDR3 in amino acids: CASSLVAREAFF. In nucleotides, the CDR3 is TGTGCCAGCAGCTTGGTGGCCCGTGAAGCTTTCTTT. Full variable domain (remainder filled in from reference TRBV5-5 and TRBJ1-1): DAGVTQSPTHLIKTRGQQVTLRCSPISGHKSVSWYQQVLGQGPQFIFQYYEKEERGRGNFPDRFSARQFPNYSSELNVNALLLGDSALYLCASSLVAREAFFGQGTRLTVV.

The CDR3 loop reads CASTRLAGGDLQETQYF. The CDR3 DNA follows: TGTGCCAGCACCAGATTAGCGGGGGGGGATCTCCAAGAGACCCAGTACTTC. The chain uses TRBV2 and TRBJ2-5, with 11 bases fitting TRBD2. The CDR3 length is 17 residues. With 7 bases clipped from V and 1 base from J, the junction kept 11 bases outside the gene matches. The germline gives CDR1 SNHLY, CDR2 FYNNEI.

This sequence joins TRBV7-2 and TRBJ2-1, with 7 bases identical to TRBD1. V lost 5 bases, J lost 4 bases, and 11 bases stayed unmatched. Looked up from germline, CDR1 is SGHTA and CDR2 is FQGNSA. The CDR3 has 16 residues. This CDR3 is CASSKTGTANYNEQFF. CDR3 nucleotides: TGTGCCAGCAGCAAAACCGGGACAGCAAATTACAATGAGCAGTTCTTC.

The chain uses TRBV10-1 and TRBJ2-7; 8 nucleotides agree with TRBD1. Germline values: CDR1 WNHNN, CDR2 SYGVQD (reference sequence). Germline trimming cut 4 bases from V and 11 bases from J; bases unmatched to any gene: 10. This CDR3 is 13 amino acids long. CDR3 residues: CASSGSPGGEEYF. The CDR3 nucleotides are TGCGCCAGCAGTGGAAGCCCAGGGGGCGAAGAGTACTTC.

This chain links TRBV28 with TRBJ2-4; 10 nucleotides agree with TRBD1. After removal of 5 bases from V and 5 bases from J, the junction contained 6 bases not matched to a gene. CDR1 is MDHEN, CDR2 SYDVKM, per germline. This CDR3 contains 15 residues. Here the CDR3 DNA reads TGTGCCAGCAGTCCGACAGGGGGCGCACAAAACATTCAGTACTTC. The encoded protein is CASSPTGGAQNIQYF.

The chain employs TRBV19 and TRBJ1-5; 8 bases align to TRBD1. V shed 5 bases and J 4 bases; nucleotides not matched to a gene: 1. Germline V lookup: CDR1 LNHDA, CDR2 SQIVND (reference sequence). This CDR3 has 13 amino acids. The CDR3 DNA reads TGTGCCAGTAGTCGACAGGGGAATCAGCCCCAGCATTTT. Translated: CASSRQGNQPQHF.

This clone appeared a few times. The rearrangement joins TRBV5-1 to TRBJ2-3; D may be TRBD2 (6 bases). Germline V gives CDR1 SGHRS, CDR2 YFSETQ. The CDR3 spans 15 residues. V lost 3 bases and J 0 bases, leaving 11 bases between the germline ends. CDR3 coding DNA: TGCGCCAGCAGCTGGACTACCTCTAGCACAGATACGCAGTATTTT. This codes for CASSWTTSSTDTQYF. The whole variable domain, filled in from reference TRBV5-1 and TRBJ2-3, reads KAGVTQTPRYLIKTRGQQVTLSCSPISGHRSVSWYQQTPGQGLQFLFEYFSETQRNKGNFPGRFSGRQFSNSRSEMNVSTLELGDSALYLCASSWTTSSTDTQYFGPGTRLTVL.

This clone appeared a single time. The chain is built from TRBV19 and TRBJ2-2; D may be TRBD2 (7 bases). V shed 7 bases and J shed 3 bases, with 12 bases lying between them. This CDR3 is built from 14 residues. CDR1 and CDR2 from the germline V gene are LNHDA and SQIVND (reference sequence). CDR3: CASKGGAYTGELFF. CDR3 coding DNA: TGTGCCAGTAAGGGGGGGGCCTACACCGGGGAGCTGTTTTTT.

Details on this clone: Sequence at one end of the junction differs from germline and may be a read error. The rearrangement joins TRBV6-1 to TRBJ1-6; 10 positions agree with TRBD1. This CDR3 has 18 amino acids. Germline V CDR1 and CDR2: MNHNS, SASEGT. The CDR3 sequence is CASSEGATGGLYNSPLHF. The CDR3 nucleotides read TGTGCCAGCAGCGAAGGGGCGACAGGGGGCCTCTATAATTCACCCCTCCACTTT.

This CDR3 reads CAISDTSGGSGETQYF. The CDR3 DNA reads as TGTGCCATCAGTGATACTAGCGGGGGATCGGGGGAGACCCAGTACTTC. This sequence joins TRBV10-3 and TRBJ2-5; 11 bases match TRBD2. V lost 3 bases to trimming and J lost 5 bases; unmatched junction nucleotides: 8. CDR3 length: 16 amino acids. The germline gives CDR1 ENHRY, CDR2 SYGVKD.